This T cell receptor beta chain derives from a study of blood T cells in healthy people across ages. Then a second PCR, running roughly 6 to 12 cycles, was carried out with a sample-barcoded 5' primer and a J-beta primer mix. TCRdb called the 5' RACE reads again in MiXCR, with one record for every CDR3 protein. The sample yields more than 650,000 distinct CDR3 sequences, roughly 25% seen once. The CDR3 runs to 13 residues. The junction had 3 bases not matched to a gene; V was cut back by 5 bases and J by 3 bases. Germline-derived CDR1 and CDR2 are SEHNR and FQNEAQ (reference sequence). This same sample was also taken into another study, of T cells of mothers and their children. That paper states: Six children, together with their three healthy Caucasian mothers, made up the donors.

The chain recombines TRBV7-9 with TRBJ1-2; 7 bases map to TRBD1. Sequencing used blood. This receptor was identified in a boy between 5 and 17 years old in good health. CDR3 sequence (DNA): TGTGCCAGCAGCGGGACAGTTTACTATGGCTACACCTTC. Translated, it gives CASSGTVYYGYTF.